The 23 T cell receptor beta chains presented below share a single source sample, sequenced in a study of cytomegalovirus exposure and HLA in healthy donors (dated 2017 in TCRdb). The library was generated by the immunoSEQ multiplex PCR assay. The multiplex PCR relied on a mix of 60 forward primers for TCR Vbeta segments and 13 reverse primers for TCR Jbeta segments. In its TCRdb copy, this immuneACCESS table keeps in-frame sequences only and misses some clones. Where compared with another copy, unresolved V genes explain less than half of these, and the others have no known cause. The sample table records under 200,000 clones; around 82% of these occur just once. The ten largest make up around 5.7% of the sample. Sequencing was performed on PBMCs. These receptors were collected from a man aged 40-55 years in good health and CMV-seronegative.

This rearrangement joins TRBV9 to TRBJ2-2; 7 nucleotides agree with TRBD1. Germline values: CDR1 SGDLS, CDR2 YYNGEE. The CDR3 is 14 residues long. J was trimmed by 6 bases and V by 4 bases; bases with no gene match: 6. The CDR3 spells CASSPEGAPGELFF. The CDR3 DNA follows: TGTGCCAGCAGCCCAGAGGGGGCTCCCGGGGAGCTGTTTTTT.

The chain employs TRBV7-2 and TRBJ1-1; D is unresolved. Looked up from germline, CDR1 is SGHTA and CDR2 is FQGNSA. Between the trimmed V and J ends, which lost 4 bases and 1 base, there was a span of 13 bases. The CDR3 loop spans 15 amino acids. The CDR3 spells CASSSRTGENTEAFF. Here the CDR3 DNA reads TGTGCCAGCAGCTCTCGGACGGGAGAGAACACTGAAGCTTTCTTT.

This clone was detected a few times. The genes are TRBV2 and TRBJ1-1; maybe TRBD1 (5 bases). The germline CDR1 and CDR2 sequences are SNHLY and FYNNEI. The V gene lost 8 bases and the J gene lost 1 base, with 14 bases spanning the gap. The CDR3 totals 14 residues. Here the CDR3 DNA reads TGTGCCAGCGGAACATCAGGGTGGAACACTGAAGCTTTCTTT. It codes for CASGTSGWNTEAFF.

The chain carries TRBV6-5 and TRBJ2-3; the match to TRBD2 covers 8 bases. J gave up 4 bases and V 5 bases, and 5 bases lay outside the gene matches. This CDR3 is built from 14 residues. Germline assignment: CDR1 MNHEY and CDR2 SVGAGI. The CDR3 sequence: CASSASGSADTQYF. The CDR3 nucleotides read TGTGCCAGCAGTGCAAGCGGGAGCGCAGATACGCAGTATTTT.

The V gene is TRBV20-1, the J gene TRBJ2-1; 8 positions match TRBD2. This CDR3 has 11 residues. The junction had 3 bases not matched to a gene; V was cut back by 1 base and J by 13 bases. Germline-derived CDR1 and CDR2 are DFQATT and SNEGSKA (reference sequence). For the CDR3, the DNA is TGCAGTGCTAGAGGGGCGGGGGGCCAGTTCTTC. It specifies CSARGAGGQFF.

V and J are TRBV4-1 and TRBJ2-3; TRBD2 aligns across 11 bases. CDR1 MGHRA and CDR2 YSYEKL come from the germline V gene. The length of the CDR3 is 19 residues. Germline trimming cut 2 bases from V and 4 bases from J; bases unmatched to any gene: 14. The CDR3 here is CASSQLFSGGASEADTQYF. The CDR3, as DNA: TGCGCCAGCAGCCAACTCTTTAGCGGGGGGGCATCGGAAGCAGATACGCAGTATTTT.

CDR3 DNA sequence: TGTGCCAGCAGCTTGGGGGACAGGGGAACCTATGGCTACACCTTC. Amino acids: CASSLGDRGTYGYTF. V usage is TRBV5-4 and J usage is TRBJ1-2, with TRBD1 identical over 10 bases. The V and J ends lost 0 bases and 4 bases, in that order; junction bases with no gene match: 3. This CDR3 has 15 residues. CDR1 and CDR2 from the germline V gene are SGHNT and YYREEE (reference sequence).

The chain carries TRBV9 and TRBJ1-2; D is perhaps TRBD1 (6 bases). V was clipped by 4 bases and J by 4 bases, with 14 bases between them. Germline V CDR1 and CDR2: SGDLS, YYNGEE. The length of the CDR3 is 14 residues. CDR3 residues: CASSRDTAGYGYTF. The DNA of the CDR3 is TGTGCCAGCAGCCGGGACACCGCGGGCTATGGCTACACCTTC.

This sequence joins TRBV6-5 and TRBJ1-3; D unresolved. CDR3 length: 12 residues. Germline V gene sequence: CDR1 MNHEY, CDR2 SVGAGI. The V and J ends lost 8 bases and 3 bases respectively, with 8 bases between them. The CDR3 sequence is CASRGVGNTIYF. As DNA, the CDR3 is TGTGCCAGCCGCGGGGTTGGAAACACCATATATTTT.

This clone was found once. The chain has TRBV27 and TRBJ1-2, with D possibly matching TRBD1 (6 bases). CDR3 length: 12 residues. V lost 6 bases and J lost 8, with 13 bases in between. The germline V gene encodes CDR1 MNHEY and CDR2 SMNVEV (reference sequence). The CDR3 DNA reads as TGTGCCAGCAGGCAACAGGGCGGAGGCTACACCTTC. Translation: CASRQQGGGYTF.

This CDR3 is CASSQDGQGSNQPQHF. In DNA form, the CDR3 reads TGCGCCAGCAGCCAAGACGGTCAGGGAAGCAATCAGCCCCAGCATTTT. The chain has TRBV4-3 and TRBJ1-5, with D maybe TRBD1 (5 bases). The CDR3 consists of 16 residues. CDR1 and CDR2 (germline): LGHNA, YSLEER. Trimming shortened V by 0 bases and J by 1 base, and 10 bases separated the two germline ends.

The chain recombines TRBV6-1 with TRBJ2-7, with 7 bases fitting TRBD1. Germline V gene sequence: CDR1 MNHNS, CDR2 SASEGT. Trimming cost V 4 bases and J 0 bases; bases outside gene matches: 6. The CDR3 is made up of 15 amino acids. The CDR3 reads CASSAMTGLSYEQYF. In DNA form, the CDR3 reads TGTGCCAGCAGTGCCATGACAGGGCTCTCCTACGAGCAGTACTTC.

The gene calls are TRBV10-3 and TRBJ2-1; 7 bases agree with TRBD1. This CDR3 region has 13 residues. Germline V gene lookup returns CDR1 ENHRY and CDR2 SYGVKD. With V trimmed by 8 bases and J by 7 bases, 8 bases remained unmatched. The DNA of the CDR3 is TGTGCCATCGGCCCCGAACAGGGGAATGAGCAGTTCTTC. Its protein product is CAIGPEQGNEQFF.

This chain links TRBV19 with TRBJ2-7; 8 positions agree with TRBD1. CDR1 is LNHDA, CDR2 SQIVND, per germline (reference sequence). The CDR3 is 15 residues long. Trimming at V came to 3 bases and at J to 1 base, leaving 5 bases not matched to a gene. The CDR3, as DNA: TGTGCCAGTAGTATGGGGCGGGACAGGTCCTACGAGCAGTACTTC. It encodes CASSMGRDRSYEQYF.

This chain links TRBV5-4 with TRBJ2-5, with TRBD2 identical over 8 bases. After removal of 0 bases from V and 5 bases from J, the junction contained 3 bases not matched to a gene. The V gene's germline CDR1 is SGHNT and CDR2 YYREEE (reference sequence). The CDR3 sequence is 14 residues long. CDR3 sequence: CASSLAGGRETQYF. The CDR3 DNA follows: TGTGCCAGCAGCTTGGCGGGGGGGCGGGAGACCCAGTACTTC.

The CDR3 DNA follows: TGTGCCAGTAGTACCGACGACCGGGGCTACGAGCAGTACTTC. Its protein product is CASSTDDRGYEQYF. V is TRBV19 and J is TRBJ2-7, with D possibly TRBD2 on 5 matching bases. Germline CDR1 LNHDA, CDR2 SQIVND (reference sequence). This CDR3 has 14 amino acids. V lost 4 bases and J lost 3, with 13 bases in between.

The chain is built from TRBV30 and TRBJ2-1; 7 nucleotides align to TRBD1. The CDR3 consists of 15 residues. CDR1 is GTSNPN, CDR2 SVGIG, per germline (reference sequence). V trimming: 3 bases; J trimming: 2 bases; junction bases outside the gene matches: 7. CDR3 residues: CAWSRNRGTYNEQFF. For the CDR3, the DNA is TGTGCCTGGAGCCGAAACAGGGGTACCTACAATGAGCAGTTCTTC.

This clone was seen a few times. The chain is built from TRBV4-3 and TRBJ1-3; 9 nucleotides align to TRBD1. V trimming: 4 bases; J trimming: 0 bases; junction bases outside the gene matches: 1. Germline V CDR1 and CDR2: LGHNA, YSLEER. The CDR3 spans 15 residues. The CDR3 region is CASSPTGGSGNTIYF. DNA of the CDR3: TGCGCCAGCAGCCCGACAGGGGGCTCTGGAAACACCATATATTTT.

CDR3 sequence: CASSHGVDSNQPQHF. For the CDR3, the DNA is TGTGCCAGCAGCCACGGGGTTGATAGCAATCAGCCCCAGCATTTT. This sequence joins TRBV6-6 and TRBJ1-5; D ambiguous. Germline CDR1 reads MNHNY; CDR2 reads SVGAGI (reference sequence). The CDR3 length is 15 residues. The V end was cut by 6 bases, the J end by 0 bases, with 12 bases between.

This chain connects TRBV7-8 to TRBJ1-5, with a tentative D call TRBD1 (5 bases). CDR1 SGHVS and CDR2 FQNEAQ come from the germline V gene. This CDR3 spans 15 amino acids. The V end was cut by 1 base, the J end by 1 base, with 8 bases between. Written as DNA, the CDR3 is TGTGCCAGCAGCTTAGGGGGCGCGAGCAATCAGCCCCAGCATTTT. It translates to CASSLGGASNQPQHF.

The chain uses TRBV4-3 and TRBJ2-2; a possible D gene is TRBD2 (7 bases). Germline V lookup: CDR1 LGHNA, CDR2 YSLEER. V lost 2 bases and J 7 bases, leaving 11 bases between the germline ends. This CDR3 is built from 14 residues. CDR3 protein: CASSQTGGSGELFF. The CDR3 nucleotides are TGCGCCAGCAGCCAAACGGGGGGCAGCGGGGAGCTGTTTTTT.

This clone turned up a few times. V and J are TRBV10-3 and TRBJ2-7, with D possibly TRBD2 on 6 matching bases. Trimming cost V 3 bases and J 5 bases, with 14 bases left between them. Germline V gene data show CDR1 as ENHRY and CDR2 as SYGVKD. There are 14 residues in the CDR3. DNA of the CDR3: TGTGCCATCAGTGACCCGAGGGGAGGCCACGAGCAGTACTTC. This gives the protein CAISDPRGGHEQYF.

This chain joins TRBV5-1 and TRBJ2-7; D gene uncertain. V was cut by 0 bases and J by 2 bases, with 6 bases left in between. CDR1 and CDR2 from the germline V gene are SGHRS and YFSETQ. This CDR3 contains 13 residues. The CDR3 coding sequence is TGCGCCAGCAGCTTGGCCTCCCCCTACGAGCAGTACTTC. As protein: CASSLASPYEQYF.